This T cell receptor (beta chain) was identified during a study of Ad26.COV2.S vaccination and SARS-CoV-2 variants. Study overall: Recipients of Ad26.COV2.S got it intramuscularly, once or twice 56 days apart. Study conclusions and caveats: Placebo recipients had lower spike-specific TCR breadth than vaccine recipients.

Comments on this clone: Its cognate antigen is unknown. A junction boundary mismatches the germline segment, possibly from a read error.

The treatment denotes: around 19 received Ad26.COV2.S at low or high dose, single or two shots; 5 received placebo; per-sample allocation not given. Samples came from day 63 after the first vaccine or placebo injection. It was an adult aged 18-55 years in Boston who was the donor. Only in-frame clones appear in the TCRdb table, and some are missing; sequencing was by immunoSEQ multiplex PCR. Among about 350,000 clones, less than 90% were seen once, and the ten largest hold about 6.4%. Germline CDR1 reads SEHNR; CDR2 reads FQNEAQ (reference sequence). CDR3 length: 12 residues. The starting material was peripheral blood, obtained in a trial of Ad26.COV2.S vaccine versus placebo. V and J are TRBV7-9 and TRBJ1-1; D might be TRBD1 (5 bases). The receptor was isolated from a person aged 18-65 years who received the Ad26.COV2.S COVID-19 vaccine or a placebo. CDR3 loop: CASSPSSQGILF. The CDR3, as DNA: TGTGCCAGCAGCCCCTCATCGCAGGGCATACTCTTT.